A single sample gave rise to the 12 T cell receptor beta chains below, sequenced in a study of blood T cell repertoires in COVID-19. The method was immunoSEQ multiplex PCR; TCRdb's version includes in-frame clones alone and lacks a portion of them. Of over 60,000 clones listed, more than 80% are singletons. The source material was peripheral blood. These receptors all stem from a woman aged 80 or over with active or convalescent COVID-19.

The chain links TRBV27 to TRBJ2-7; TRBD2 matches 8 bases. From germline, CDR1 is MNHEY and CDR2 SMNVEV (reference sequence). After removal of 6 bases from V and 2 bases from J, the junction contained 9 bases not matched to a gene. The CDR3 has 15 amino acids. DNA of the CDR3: TGTGCCAGCAGGGCTTCGGGAGGGATGGCCTACGAGCAGTACTTC. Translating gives CASRASGGMAYEQYF.

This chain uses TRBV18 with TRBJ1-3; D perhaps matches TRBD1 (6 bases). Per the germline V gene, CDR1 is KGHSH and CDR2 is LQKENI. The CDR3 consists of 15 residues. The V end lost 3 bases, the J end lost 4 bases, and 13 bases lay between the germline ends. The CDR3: CASSPPQGRGNTIYF. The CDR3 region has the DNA TGTGCCAGCTCACCCCCTCAGGGGCGCGGAAACACCATATATTTT.

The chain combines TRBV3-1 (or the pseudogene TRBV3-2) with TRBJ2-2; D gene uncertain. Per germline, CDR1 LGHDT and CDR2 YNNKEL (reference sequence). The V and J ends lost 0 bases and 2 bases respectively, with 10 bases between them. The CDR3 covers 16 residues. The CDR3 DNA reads TGTGCCAGCAGCCAAGATAATTGGGCCAACACCGGGGAGCTGTTTTTT. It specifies CASSQDNWANTGELFF.

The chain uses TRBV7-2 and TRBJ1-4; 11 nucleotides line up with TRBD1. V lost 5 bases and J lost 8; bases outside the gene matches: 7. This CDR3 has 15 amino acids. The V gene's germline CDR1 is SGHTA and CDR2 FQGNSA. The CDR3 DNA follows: TGTGCCAGCAGCGCCCAGGGGGACAGGGGGGAAAAACTGTTTTTT. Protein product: CASSAQGDRGEKLFF.

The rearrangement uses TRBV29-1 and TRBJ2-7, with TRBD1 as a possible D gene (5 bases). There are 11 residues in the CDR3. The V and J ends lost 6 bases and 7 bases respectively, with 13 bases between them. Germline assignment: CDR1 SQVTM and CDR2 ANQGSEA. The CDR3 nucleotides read TGCAGCGTCTCTTCAGGGTATGAGCAGTACTTC. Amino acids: CSVSSGYEQYF.

CDR3 nucleotide sequence: TGTGCCAGTAGTCATGTGAGCTACAATGAGCAGTTCTTC. This encodes CASSHVSYNEQFF. This chain connects TRBV19 to TRBJ2-1; D uncertain. Germline V gene lookup returns CDR1 LNHDA and CDR2 SQIVND (reference sequence). V shed 5 bases and J shed 3 bases, with 8 bases lying between them. This CDR3 has 13 amino acids.

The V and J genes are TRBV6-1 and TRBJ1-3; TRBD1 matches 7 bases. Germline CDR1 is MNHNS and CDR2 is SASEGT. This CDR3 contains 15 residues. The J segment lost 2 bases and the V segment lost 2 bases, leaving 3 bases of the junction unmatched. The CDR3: CASSELGGTGNTIYF. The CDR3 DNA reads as TGTGCCAGCAGTGAATTAGGGGGCACTGGAAACACCATATATTTT.

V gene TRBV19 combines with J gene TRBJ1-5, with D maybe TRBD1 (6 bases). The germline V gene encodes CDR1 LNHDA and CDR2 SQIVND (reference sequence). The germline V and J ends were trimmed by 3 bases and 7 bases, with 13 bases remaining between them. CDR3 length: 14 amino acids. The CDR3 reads CASSIPRGVQPQHF. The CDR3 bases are TGTGCCAGTAGTATCCCCAGGGGCGTGCAGCCCCAGCATTTT. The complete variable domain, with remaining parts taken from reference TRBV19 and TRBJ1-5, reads DGGITQSPKYLFRKEGQNVTLSCEQNLNHDAMYWYRQDPGQGLRLIYYSQIVNDFQKGDIAEGYSVSREKKESFPLTVTSAQKNPTAFYLCASSIPRGVQPQHFGDGTRLSIL.

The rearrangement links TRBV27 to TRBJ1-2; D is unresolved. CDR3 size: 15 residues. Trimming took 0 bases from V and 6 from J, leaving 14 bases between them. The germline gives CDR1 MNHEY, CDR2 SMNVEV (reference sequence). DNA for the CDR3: TGTGCCAGCAGTTTATCGATAACAGCCGGCCATGGCTACACCTTC. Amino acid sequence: CASSLSITAGHGYTF.

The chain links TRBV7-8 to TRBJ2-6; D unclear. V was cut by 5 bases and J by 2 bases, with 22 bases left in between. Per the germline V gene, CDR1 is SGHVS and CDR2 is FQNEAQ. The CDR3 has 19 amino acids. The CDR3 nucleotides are TGTGCCAGCAGCGCCGACTCTGCCCGGGTGGTCGCTGGGGCCAACGTCCTGACTTTC. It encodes CASSADSARVVAGANVLTF.

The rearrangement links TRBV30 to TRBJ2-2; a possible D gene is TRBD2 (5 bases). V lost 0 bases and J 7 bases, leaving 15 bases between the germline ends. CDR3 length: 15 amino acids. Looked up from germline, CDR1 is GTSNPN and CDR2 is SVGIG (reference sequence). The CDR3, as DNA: TGTGCCTGGAGTGTACCTAGCCCAAGTCTCGGGGAGCTGTTTTTT. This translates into CAWSVPSPSLGELFF.

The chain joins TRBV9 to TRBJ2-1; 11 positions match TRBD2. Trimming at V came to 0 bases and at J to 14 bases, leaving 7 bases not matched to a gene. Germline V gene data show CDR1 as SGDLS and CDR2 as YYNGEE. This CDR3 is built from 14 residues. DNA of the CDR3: TGTGCCAGCAGCGTAGGTCTAGCGGGGGGCATGGAGTTCTTC. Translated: CASSVGLAGGMEFF.